A selection of T cell receptor beta chains follows, all from one sample in a study of T cells in Graves' hyperthyroidism and ophthalmopathy. A single record per CDR3 protein comes from TCRdb applying MiXCR to the multiplex PCR reads. This table holds roughly 420,000 distinct CDR3 sequences, roughly 13% found once. Sequencing was done on a sample of blood. The receptors stem from a young woman with Graves' hyperthyroidism. CDR3s include the opening cysteine and the closing phenylalanine or tryptophan. The D gene is left open where the match is weak. Where a row states a size, it is once, few, many or the class of an expanded clone; other rows omit it.

V gene,clone size,D gene,J gene,CDR3 protein,CDR3 DNA
TRBV19,few,-,TRBJ1-1,CAGGRSLNTEAFF,TGTGCAGGAGGACGGAGCCTGAACACTGAAGCTTTCTTT
TRBV5-1,few,TRBD1,TRBJ2-3,CASARTGVPDTQYF,TGCGCCAGCGCTAGGACAGGGGTGCCAGATACGCAGTATTTT
TRBV5-8,-,-,TRBJ2-1,CASSLVVGVGNEQFF,TGTGCCAGCAGCTTGGTGGTGGGAGTGGGCAATGAGCAGTTCTTC
TRBV12-3/TRBV12-4,many,TRBD2,TRBJ2-7,CASSFGSGRALEQYF,TGTGCCAGCAGTTTTGGTAGCGGGAGGGCCCTCGAGCAGTACTTC
TRBV7-8,many,-,TRBJ1-1,CASSIGTAITEAFF,TGTGCCAGCAGCATAGGGACCGCGATCACTGAAGCTTTCTTT
TRBV28,many,-,TRBJ2-3,CASSRGAEGTDTQYF,TGTGCCAGCAGCAGGGGGGCGGAGGGAACAGATACGCAGTATTTT
TRBV20-1,many,-,TRBJ2-1,CSARARTVSYNEQFF,TGCAGTGCTAGAGCTAGGACAGTCTCCTACAATGAGCAGTTCTTC
TRBV27,-,-,TRBJ1-4,CASRDGENEKLFF,TGTGCCAGCAGGGACGGAGAGAATGAAAAACTGTTTTTT
TRBV12-3/TRBV12-4,many,-,TRBJ2-1,CASSWGNLAEQFF,TGTGCCAGCAGTTGGGGCAACTTGGCTGAGCAGTTCTTC
TRBV5-8,many,-,TRBJ2-7,CASSLTGTTYEQYF,TGTGCCAGCAGCTTGACAGGGACGACCTACGAGCAGTACTTC
TRBV4-1,many,-,TRBJ1-2,CASSQDGANYGYTF,TGCGCCAGCAGCCAAGATGGTGCGAACTATGGCTACACCTTC
TRBV28,few,-,TRBJ1-2,CASNKREHYGYTF,TGTGCCAGCAATAAAAGGGAGCACTATGGCTACACCTTC
TRBV7-9,many,-,TRBJ1-2,CASSLIQGHGYTF,TGTGCCAGCAGCTTAATACAGGGTCATGGCTACACCTTC
TRBV20-1,-,TRBD2,TRBJ2-3,CSANSGTSGASTDTQYF,TGCAGTGCTAACTCCGGGACTAGCGGAGCTAGCACAGATACGCAGTATTTT
TRBV15,many,-,TRBJ1-5,CATSRVGRVPGPQHF,TGTGCCACCAGCAGAGTTGGGAGGGTCCCTGGGCCCCAGCATTTT
TRBV7-2,many,TRBD2,TRBJ2-3,CASSFSGGDTQYF,TGTGCCAGCAGCTTTAGCGGGGGAGATACGCAGTATTTT
TRBV28,many,TRBD1,TRBJ1-5,CASSLNGQGFNQPQHF,TGTGCCAGCAGTTTGAACGGACAGGGGTTCAATCAGCCCCAGCATTTT
TRBV28,few,TRBD1,TRBJ2-1,CASMGQGASSPYNEQFF,TGTGCCAGCATGGGACAGGGGGCCTCGAGCCCCTACAATGAGCAGTTCTTC
TRBV3-1,-,-,TRBJ1-2,CASSQSSNNYGYTF,TGTGCCAGCAGCCAAAGTAGTAATAACTATGGCTACACCTTC
TRBV6-1,many,TRBD2,TRBJ2-7,CASRPGLAVSYEQYF,TGTGCCAGCAGACCCGGACTAGCGGTCTCCTACGAGCAGTACTTC
TRBV5-1,-,-,TRBJ2-1,CASSRLNERFF,TGCGCCAGCAGTCGGCTAAATGAGCGGTTCTTC
TRBV19,few,TRBD1,TRBJ1-5,CASSNRNRGQRDQPQHF,TGTGCCAGTAGCAATCGGAACAGGGGGCAAAGGGATCAGCCCCAGCATTTT
TRBV7-9,-,TRBD1,TRBJ1-4,CASSPNHRDRGISPNEKLFF,TGTGCCAGCAGCCCTAATCACCGGGACAGGGGAATCAGTCCTAATGAAAAACTGTTTTTT
TRBV5-1,-,TRBD2,TRBJ2-7,CASSPGLAGPSEQYF,TGCGCCAGCAGCCCAGGACTAGCGGGACCCTCCGAGCAGTACTTC
TRBV30,many,TRBD2,TRBJ2-1,CAFVTSGGTNEQFF,TGTGCCTTTGTAACTAGCGGGGGGACCAATGAGCAGTTCTTC
TRBV20-1,-,-,TRBJ2-1,CSARGRLGGSEQFF,TGCAGTGCTAGGGGACGCCTTGGGGGAAGTGAGCAGTTCTTC
TRBV14,-,-,TRBJ1-1,CASSQVGRAEAFF,TGTGCCAGCAGCCAAGTAGGACGGGCTGAAGCTTTCTTT
TRBV7-3,many,TRBD2,TRBJ2-5,CASSPGREAVETQYF,TGTGCCAGCTCCCCGGGGCGGGAGGCTGTAGAGACCCAGTACTTC
TRBV9,-,-,TRBJ1-2,CASSARGQNYGYTF,TGTGCCAGCAGCGCCCGCGGACAAAACTATGGCTACACCTTC
TRBV10-3,many,TRBD1,TRBJ1-5,CAISESGTGYSNQPQHF,TGTGCCATCAGTGAGTCCGGGACAGGGTATAGCAATCAGCCCCAGCATTTT
TRBV20-1,-,TRBD2,TRBJ2-5,CSARDGLADQETQYF,TGCAGTGCTAGAGATGGTCTAGCGGACCAAGAGACCCAGTACTTC
TRBV6-1,few,TRBD2,TRBJ2-1,CASSRPPGSGSYNEQFF,TGTGCCAGCAGTCGCCCACCTGGGAGCGGGAGTTACAATGAGCAGTTCTTC
TRBV20-1,many,-,TRBJ2-1,CSATFLAGNYNEQFF,TGCAGTGCTACTTTTCTGGCAGGGAATTACAATGAGCAGTTCTTC
TRBV4-1,-,-,TRBJ1-1,CASSHPRGDMARTEAFF,TGCGCCAGCAGCCACCCCCGGGGGGACATGGCGAGGACTGAAGCTTTCTTT
TRBV6-1,-,TRBD1,TRBJ1-6,CASLDRDESPLHF,TGTGCCAGCCTCGACAGGGATGAATCACCCCTCCACTTT
TRBV7-9,-,-,TRBJ1-6,CASSLEREHSPLHF,TGTGCCAGCAGCTTAGAGCGGGAGCATTCACCCCTCCACTTT
TRBV20-1,many,-,TRBJ1-1,CSAHRRLGEAFF,TGCAGTGCTCATCGGAGGTTAGGTGAAGCTTTCTTT
TRBV19,once,-,TRBJ1-1,CATSEVMNTEAFF,TGTGCCACCTCGGAGGTAATGAACACTGAAGCTTTCTTT
TRBV6-6,many,-,TRBJ1-2,CASSYGLDYGYTF,TGTGCCAGCAGTTACGGACTGGACTATGGCTACACCTTC
TRBV11-2,-,TRBD1,TRBJ1-1,CASSLVYLTTGDSNTEAFF,TGTGCCAGCAGCTTAGTTTATCTGACGACAGGGGATTCGAACACTGAAGCTTTCTTT
TRBV4-1,-,-,TRBJ2-6,CASSQDGGDRASGANVLTF,TGCGCCAGCAGCCAAGACGGGGGGGACAGGGCATCGGGGGCCAACGTCCTGACTTTC
TRBV28,many,-,TRBJ2-7,CASRLAEFYEQYF,TGTGCCAGCAGGTTAGCAGAGTTCTACGAGCAGTACTTC
TRBV5-4,many,-,TRBJ2-3,CASSLMTFRTDTQYF,TGTGCCAGCAGCTTGATGACATTTCGCACAGATACGCAGTATTTT
TRBV14,few,-,TRBJ1-2,CASSPGKDHRGYGYTF,TGTGCCAGCAGCCCCGGAAAGGATCACCGGGGCTATGGCTACACCTTC
TRBV6-2/TRBV6-3,few,-,TRBJ2-7,CASRGGEWGDSYEQYF,TGTGCCAGCAGAGGAGGCGAGTGGGGGGATTCCTACGAGCAGTACTTC